The clone carrying this TCR beta chain was picked up a small number of times. Its antigen is undetermined. Generated by immunoSEQ multiplex PCR, the TCRdb table keeps only in-frame clones and is missing some. The table shows 120,000 or so clones, with over 75% occurring only once. This entry is derived from a study of T cell responses to AZD1222 COVID-19 vaccine. Study results and caveats: Baseline seropositives among AZD1222 recipients totaled only five or six. A rise in Spike-specific TCR breadth and depth followed two AZD1222 doses. Spike regions recognized by vaccine-associated CD4 TCRs spanned the protein, led by 160-218 and 743-854.

This CDR3 is 14 amino acids long. Deletions cut 3 bases from V and 3 bases from J, with 9 bases between. Germline values: CDR1 MNHEY, CDR2 SMNVEV (reference sequence). The origin of this receptor is an adult in good health. This chain connects TRBV27 to TRBJ2-1, with D uncertain. This specimen was peripheral blood, taken on day 0 of AZD1222 vaccination. The CDR3 is CASSFGENYNEQFF. CDR3 coding DNA: TGTGCCAGCAGTTTCGGAGAAAACTACAATGAGCAGTTCTTC.